The table lists the clone carrying this TCR beta chain with a count of one. This sample is part of a study of blood T cell repertoires in COVID-19. Overall study: PBMCs, B-cell-depleted T cells, or T cells were the source of the cDNA or gDNA that made up the material.

Participants were aged about 18 to 95 years, lived in 20 to 25 US areas, and enrolled virtually. Assignments of participants to cohorts depended upon their own reported clinical history. Germline CDR1 MNHEY, CDR2 SMNVEV (reference sequence). The CDR3 is 17 amino acids. V shed 5 bases, J shed 4 bases, and the junction held 8 bases outside the gene matches. Under the authors' procedure: It was from reference gene primer amplification that nucleated cell counts were estimated. Generated by immunoSEQ multiplex PCR, the TCRdb table keeps only in-frame clones and is missing some. V and J calls and clone size are copied from that table; D and trimming were computed from the DNA. The sample lists some 140,000 clones, 80% to 90% seen once, with 2.4% in the top ten.

This clonotype was sampled from a man aged 35 to 55 with acute COVID-19. The sample taken for sequencing was PBMCs or T cells enriched from blood (not recorded which). The V gene is TRBV27, the J gene TRBJ2-6; 10 nucleotides align to TRBD1. The CDR3 bases are TGTGCCAGCAGTCTGGGGACAGGGGACCTCGGGGCCAACGTCCTGACTTTC. Protein product: CASSLGTGDLGANVLTF. Using reference TRBV27 and TRBJ2-6 for the parts outside the CDR3, the full variable domain is EAQVTQNPRYLITVTGKKLTVTCSQNMNHEYMSWYRQDPGLGLRQIYYSMNVEVTDKGDVPEGYKVSRKEKRNFPLILESPSPNQTSLYFCASSLGTGDLGANVLTFGAGSRLTVL.